This TCR beta chain came from a study of T cell repertoires in cytomegalovirus infection. In TCRdb, the reads were re-called with MiXCR into one record per CDR3 protein. The profile covers about 490,000 distinct CDR3 sequences, with around 11% appearing a single time and around 9.6% taken by the ten largest. This clonotype was observed many times. The sequence was collected from a human donor in good health (CMV status not recorded). Some clones in this sample may be carry-over from other donors' samples. The sequencing input was PBMCs.

In nucleotides, the CDR3 is TGTGCCAGTAGCCCACCGGGCCGTCGGGGCTACACCTTC. Translated: CASSPPGRRGYTF. The V and J genes are TRBV19 and TRBJ1-2; D remains ambiguous. Trimming took off 6 bases at V and 8 bases at J, with 16 bases between the two ends. CDR3 length: 13 residues. Germline CDR1 reads LNHDA; CDR2 reads SQIVND (reference sequence).